The entry below gives a single TCR beta chain sequence along with its context. The data are from a study of OX40 agonist ivuxolimab in advanced cancers. The data were produced by immunoSEQ multiplex PCR, yet TCRdb's version contains in-frame clones alone and is incomplete. This sample carries approximately 19,000 clones, roughly 88% of them seen once, and the ten largest clones take over 50%. Germline trimming cut 5 bases from V and 6 bases from J; bases unmatched to any gene: 5. Germline lookup yields CDR1 SEHNR and CDR2 FQNEAQ (reference sequence). The CDR3 runs to 13 residues. This TCR derives from an adult with an advanced solid tumor such as melanoma, head and neck, liver or kidney cancer. The material was CD4+ or CD8+ T cells sorted from blood, obtained in a trial of the OX40 agonist ivuxolimab. This chain joins TRBV7-9 and TRBJ2-7; the match to TRBD1 covers 9 bases. CDR3 amino acids: CASSIQGAGEQYF. The CDR3 nucleotides read TGTGCCAGCAGCATACAGGGGGCAGGCGAGCAGTACTTC.